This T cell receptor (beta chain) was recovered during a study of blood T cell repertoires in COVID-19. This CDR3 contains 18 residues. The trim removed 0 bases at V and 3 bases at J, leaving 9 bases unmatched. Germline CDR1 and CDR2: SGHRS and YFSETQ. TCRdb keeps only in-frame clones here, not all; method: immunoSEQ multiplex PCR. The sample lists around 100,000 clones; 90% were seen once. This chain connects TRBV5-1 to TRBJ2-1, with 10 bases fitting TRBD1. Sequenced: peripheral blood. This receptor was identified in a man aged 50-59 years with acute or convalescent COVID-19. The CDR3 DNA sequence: TGCGCCAGCAGCTTGGGCCTAGACAGGGGGCGCCTCTACAATGAGCAGTTCTTC. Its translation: CASSLGLDRGRLYNEQFF.